The 26 T cell receptor beta chains given below trace back to one sample, sequenced in a study of vaccination effects on CD4 cells after COVID-19. Their cognate antigens are unknown. Method: immunoSEQ multiplex PCR; TCRdb's copy keeps in-frame clones and lacks some. The sample yields roughly 50,000 clones, 65% to 80% seen once. Isolation of CD4+ T cells took place after nine to ten days of culture. The sample in question was CD4+ T cells from PBMCs cultured without peptide, obtained before COVID-19 vaccination. The receptors come from a human donor who received a COVID-19 vaccine.

Written as DNA, the CDR3 is TGTGCCAGCAGAGGGACAGCTAATAACACTGAAGCTTTCTTT. Translated, it gives CASRGTANNTEAFF. The chain joins TRBV6-6 to TRBJ1-1; 7 nucleotides line up with TRBD1. Germline V gene sequence: CDR1 MNHNY, CDR2 SVGAGI (reference sequence). J was trimmed by 2 bases and V by 6 bases; bases with no gene match: 6. The CDR3 is made up of 14 amino acids.

This clone was seen more than once but under ten times. The chain employs TRBV3-1 (or the pseudogene TRBV3-2) and TRBJ2-2; 9 bases agree with TRBD2. This CDR3 comprises 15 residues. CDR1 and CDR2 from the germline V gene are LGHDT and YNNKEL (reference sequence). The V gene end was trimmed by 5 bases and the J gene end by 7 bases; junction bases not matched to a gene: 8. The chain's CDR3 is CASSSLAGRSGELFF. In DNA form, the CDR3 reads TGTGCCAGCAGCTCTCTAGCGGGGAGGAGCGGGGAGCTGTTTTTT.

The rearrangement uses TRBV19 and TRBJ1-1; D uncertain. The CDR3 contains 16 residues. CDR1 is LNHDA and CDR2 is SQIVND in the germline V gene (reference sequence). V gave up 5 bases and J gave up 0 bases, with 16 bases separating them. The DNA for the CDR3 is TGTGCCAGTAGTCCCTACTCTGGAGCACTGAACACTGAAGCTTTCTTT. Its translation is CASSPYSGALNTEAFF.

The rearrangement joins TRBV4-1 to TRBJ1-3; D possibly corresponds to TRBD1 (6 bases). Germline V CDR1 and CDR2: MGHRA, YSYEKL. The CDR3 covers 17 residues. The V end lost 1 base, the J end lost 11 bases, and 24 bases lay between the germline ends. The CDR3 is CASSQGSGGSLVGAIYF. The CDR3 DNA sequence: TGCGCCAGCAGCCAAGGGAGTGGGGGCAGCCTAGTCGGGGCCATATATTTT.

This clone came up a few times. This sequence joins TRBV5-6 and TRBJ1-5, with TRBD1 as a possible D gene (6 bases). The CDR3 runs to 14 residues. Trimming removed 4 bases from V and 3 bases from J, with 11 bases in between. Germline V gene sequence: CDR1 SGHDT, CDR2 YYEEEE. CDR3 coding DNA: TGTGCCAGCAGCGCTACAGGGAACAATCAGCCCCAGCATTTT. This sequence encodes CASSATGNNQPQHF. Combining the CDR3 with reference TRBV5-6 and TRBJ1-5 gives the whole variable domain DAGVTQSPTHLIKTRGQQVTLRCSPKSGHDTVSWYQQALGQGPQFIFQYYEEEERQRGNFPDRFSGHQFPNYSSELNVNALLLGDSALYLCASSATGNNQPQHFGDGTRLSIL.

V usage is TRBV6-5 and J usage is TRBJ1-1; tentative D call: TRBD1 (5 bases). From germline, CDR1 is MNHEY and CDR2 SVGAGI. With 0 bases removed from V and 4 bases from J, the gap between germline ends came to 15 bases. The CDR3 extends over 16 amino acids. The CDR3 region has the DNA TGTGCCAGCAGTTACTCGACTGGCCAGGGTCCCACTGAAGCTTTCTTT. Its protein is CASSYSTGQGPTEAFF.

This clone was seen a single time. The rearrangement joins TRBV7-9 to TRBJ1-2; D is uncertain. Trimming left V 7 bases short and J 6 bases short, with 18 bases between. The length of the CDR3 is 14 residues. Germline loops: CDR1 SEHNR, CDR2 FQNEAQ (reference sequence). The CDR3 DNA sequence: TGTGCCAGCACCCCGGGCGGGATTCGCGATGGCTACACCTTC. Residues: CASTPGGIRDGYTF.

This chain connects TRBV7-2 to TRBJ1-6; tentatively, D is TRBD1 (6 bases). This CDR3 has 15 amino acids. Trimming stripped 3 bases from V and 8 bases from J, with 14 bases between. Germline V gene data show CDR1 as SGHTA and CDR2 as FQGNSA. The CDR3 nucleotides read TGTGCCAGCAGCTTGCGGACAGAGCGCTATTCACCCCTCCACTTT. Protein: CASSLRTERYSPLHF.

This chain joins TRBV27 and TRBJ2-4; D is unclear. This CDR3 contains 12 residues. Germline loops: CDR1 MNHEY, CDR2 SMNVEV (reference sequence). V was pared by 5 bases and J by 5 bases, with 7 bases between. The CDR3 here is CASSHPQNIQYF. The CDR3 DNA sequence: TGTGCCAGCAGTCACCCTCAAAACATTCAGTACTTC.

This chain links TRBV5-3 with TRBJ1-1; 8 bases line up with TRBD1. TRBV5-3 has ORF status, its function being uncertain. The ends lost 4 bases at V and 1 base at J; junction bases unmatched: 3. CDR3 length: 14 amino acids. CDR3 coding DNA: TGTGCCAGAAGCCGGGACAGGCGGAACACTGAAGCTTTCTTT. It is translated as CARSRDRRNTEAFF.

The rearrangement uses TRBV5-3 and TRBJ1-5; D might be TRBD1 (5 bases). TRBV5-3 is assigned to the ORF class and has an uncertain function. V was trimmed by 4 bases and J by 2 bases, leaving 13 bases between them. The CDR3 has 15 amino acids. CDR3 region: CARSDQGHGNQPQHF. The CDR3, as DNA: TGTGCCAGAAGCGACCAGGGTCACGGCAATCAGCCCCAGCATTTT.

Only a few counts were recorded for this clone. The V call is TRBV30, the J call TRBJ1-1; 7 bases fit TRBD1. Looked up from germline, CDR1 is GTSNPN and CDR2 is SVGIG (reference sequence). J lost 5 bases, V lost 5 bases, and 8 bases had no gene match. This CDR3 is built from 13 residues. The CDR3 DNA is TGTGCCTGGTCGACAGGGATTCGGACTGAAGCTTTCTTT. Translated, it gives CAWSTGIRTEAFF.

The V gene is TRBV3-1 (or the pseudogene TRBV3-2), the J gene TRBJ1-2; D gene ambiguous. In germline, CDR1 is LGHDT, CDR2 YNNKEL (reference sequence). The CDR3 is made up of 18 amino acids. V lost 4 bases and J 2 bases, leaving 23 bases between the germline ends. Written as DNA, the CDR3 is TGTGCCAGCAGCCTCCGAGTCGCAGGCGCACTACCAAACTATGGCTACACCTTC. It codes for CASSLRVAGALPNYGYTF.

This clone was detected only a few times. V and J are TRBV4-1 and TRBJ2-2, with TRBD1 identical over 7 bases. Germline V gene data show CDR1 as MGHRA and CDR2 as YSYEKL. The CDR3 totals 16 residues. Trimming cost V 3 bases and J 5 bases; bases outside gene matches: 9. The CDR3 DNA follows: TGCGCCAGCAGCCAGAACCCTGGGACAGCGACCGGGGAGCTGTTTTTT. Its translation: CASSQNPGTATGELFF.

This clone was picked up one time. The gene calls are TRBV6-5 and TRBJ2-4; 10 bases fit TRBD2. Per the germline V gene, CDR1 is MNHEY and CDR2 is SVGAGI. The J segment lost 5 bases and the V segment lost 7 bases, leaving 5 bases of the junction unmatched. The CDR3 consists of 14 residues. The CDR3 here is CASKAGGPENIQYF. The CDR3 region has the DNA TGTGCCAGCAAAGCGGGAGGGCCAGAAAACATTCAGTACTTC.

V is TRBV7-2 and J is TRBJ1-6; the D is unclear. CDR1 is SGHTA, CDR2 FQGNSA, per germline. This CDR3 has 16 residues. The V and J ends lost 5 bases and 7 bases respectively, with 18 bases between them. CDR3 region: CASSPGSVTQNSPLHF. For the CDR3, the DNA is TGTGCCAGCAGCCCCGGGTCGGTGACACAGAATTCACCCCTCCACTTT.

This clone has a handful of counts. The chain links TRBV27 to TRBJ1-1, with a tentative D call TRBD1 (6 bases). The CDR3 totals 14 residues. Germline assignment: CDR1 MNHEY and CDR2 SMNVEV (reference sequence). V lost 0 bases to trimming and J lost 6 bases, with 11 bases between them. CDR3 sequence reads: CASSLSGARAEAFF. DNA of the CDR3: TGTGCCAGCAGTTTATCGGGGGCGCGCGCTGAAGCTTTCTTT.

The rearrangement uses TRBV5-8 and TRBJ1-1, with TRBD1 as a possible D gene (5 bases). V lost 4 bases and J 0 bases, leaving 13 bases between the germline ends. The CDR3 runs 15 residues. The V gene's germline CDR1 is SGHTS and CDR2 YDEGEE. CDR3 DNA: TGTGCCAGCAGCGCGTTGGGACGGGTGAACACTGAAGCTTTCTTT. This sequence encodes CASSALGRVNTEAFF.

This chain connects TRBV2 to TRBJ1-4; D gene unclear. The germline V and J ends were trimmed by 5 bases and 11 bases, with 12 bases remaining between them. There are 12 residues in the CDR3. CDR1 SNHLY and CDR2 FYNNEI come from the germline V gene. In DNA form, the CDR3 reads TGTGCCAGCAGTCCCATGTTAGAGAAACTGTTTTTT. This sequence encodes CASSPMLEKLFF.

A single count supports this clone. CDR3 sequence reads: CASSPPTVYGYTF. Written as DNA, the CDR3 is TGTGCCAGCAGCCCCCCTACAGTGTATGGCTACACCTTC. The chain uses TRBV7-6 and TRBJ1-2; no clear D. The CDR3 contains 13 residues. The germline V gene has CDR1 SGHVS and CDR2 FNYEAQ. The V gene lost 5 bases and the J gene lost 5 bases, with 12 bases spanning the gap.

This clone was picked up a small number of times. This chain connects TRBV4-1 to TRBJ2-3; D gene unclear. CDR3 size: 14 residues. V lost 0 bases and J 10 bases, leaving 14 bases between the germline ends. Germline lookup yields CDR1 MGHRA and CDR2 YSYEKL. CDR3 residues: CASSQDWIPQPQYF. The CDR3 coding sequence is TGCGCCAGCAGCCAAGATTGGATCCCGCAACCGCAGTATTTT.

V gene TRBV7-2 combines with J gene TRBJ2-7, with D tentatively TRBD2 (7 bases). CDR3 size: 14 residues. Trimming cost V 3 bases and J 2 bases, with 11 bases left between them. Germline CDR1 is SGHTA and CDR2 is FQGNSA. CDR3 DNA: TGTGCCAGCAGCTTTGGGGGGGGGCCCTACGAGCAGTACTTC. Its protein is CASSFGGGPYEQYF.

This clone was recorded only once. V and J are TRBV27 and TRBJ2-2; possibly TRBD2 for D (5 bases). Per the germline V gene, CDR1 is MNHEY and CDR2 is SMNVEV (reference sequence). V was shortened by 8 bases and J by 1 base, with 14 bases between the two germline ends. CDR3 length: 15 residues. CDR3 loop: CASRRSRENTGELFF. The DNA of the CDR3 is TGTGCCAGCCGCCGCTCTCGGGAGAACACCGGGGAGCTGTTTTTT.

A few counts support this clone. The chain couples TRBV28 to TRBJ2-2; TRBD2 aligns across 10 bases. CDR1 and CDR2 (germline): MDHEN, SYDVKM. This CDR3 has 17 residues. With V trimmed by 5 bases and J by 4 bases, 10 bases remained unmatched. CDR3 sequence: CASSIRSGRKGTGELFF. CDR3 in DNA: TGTGCCAGCAGTATCCGTAGCGGGAGGAAAGGCACCGGGGAGCTGTTTTTT.

This clone has only a few counts. This sequence joins TRBV2 and TRBJ2-5; 10 nucleotides align to TRBD2. This CDR3 has 16 amino acids. V lost 7 bases and J lost 2; bases outside the gene matches: 10. The germline V gene has CDR1 SNHLY and CDR2 FYNNEI. CDR3 amino acids: CASTPRASGRQETQYF. For the CDR3, the DNA is TGTGCCAGCACCCCTCGGGCTAGCGGGAGACAAGAGACCCAGTACTTC.

This sequence joins TRBV6-5 and TRBJ2-1; the match to TRBD2 covers 9 bases. The CDR3 runs 15 residues. Trimming took 6 bases from V and 8 from J; bases not matched to a gene: 11. Germline V gene data show CDR1 as MNHEY and CDR2 as SVGAGI. The DNA of the CDR3 is TGTGCCAGCAGGGGGGGACTAGCAAGCCTCCATGAGCAGTTCTTC. It yields the protein CASRGGLASLHEQFF.